Below are 23 T cell receptor beta chains sequenced from a single sample in a study of CD8 T cells in ankylosing spondylitis. Whole-study findings and limits: Typical of ankylosing spondylitis blood, it appeared, was a TCR beta motif of several highly homologous variants.

Their target antigens are unknown. A single record per CDR3 protein comes from TCRdb applying MiXCR to the 5' RACE reads. The sample yields some 800,000 distinct CDR3 sequences, about an eighth seen once. Sequencing input: blood, either unsorted or a sorted T cell fraction (not recorded which). These receptors all stem from a male donor with ankylosing spondylitis.

In its sample, this clonotype was seen many times. The chain has TRBV6-5 and TRBJ1-6; 10 nucleotides align to TRBD1. The CDR3 is 15 amino acids. CDR1 is MNHEY and CDR2 is SVGAGI in the germline V gene. Losses at the gene ends were 0 bases for V and 10 bases for J; bases not matched to a gene: 3. The CDR3 region is CASSYSGTGVSPLHF. Here the CDR3 DNA reads TGTGCCAGCAGTTACTCGGGGACAGGGGTCTCACCCCTCCACTTT.

This clonotype has a single count. The chain couples TRBV18 to TRBJ2-1; 7 bases agree with TRBD1. The germline gives CDR1 KGHSH, CDR2 LQKENI. The junction had 6 bases not matched to a gene; V was cut back by 5 bases and J by 2 bases. The CDR3 covers 15 residues. The CDR3, as DNA: TGTGCCAGCTCAGAGAAGGGGGCCCCCTACAATGAGCAGTTCTTC. Its protein product is CASSEKGAPYNEQFF. Complete variable domain (other parts from reference TRBV18 and TRBJ2-1): NAGVMQNPRHLVRRRGQEARLRCSPMKGHSHVYWYRQLPEEGLKFMVYLQKENIIDESGMPKERFSAEFPKEGPSILRIQQVVRGDSAAYFCASSEKGAPYNEQFFGPGTRLTVL.

This clonotype has only a few counts. V is TRBV12-3 or TRBV12-4 and J is TRBJ2-7, with 8 bases matching TRBD2. V shed 7 bases and J 8 bases; nucleotides not matched to a gene: 10. CDR3 size: 13 residues. Here the CDR3 DNA reads TGTGCCAGCACCACAGAAAGCGGGAGTAAGCAGTACTTC. As protein: CASTTESGSKQYF.

In this sample, this clonotype turned up many times. The CDR3 sequence is CSARVQGGNTIYF. The DNA of the CDR3 is TGCAGTGCTAGAGTACAGGGAGGAAACACCATATATTTT. This chain uses TRBV20-1 with TRBJ1-3; perhaps TRBD1 as D (6 bases). This CDR3 has 13 residues. V dropped 1 base and J dropped 4 bases, with 8 bases sitting between them. CDR1 and CDR2 (germline): DFQATT, SNEGSKA (reference sequence).

This chain joins TRBV24-1 and TRBJ2-3; D may be TRBD1 (6 bases). V lost 11 bases, J lost 1 base, and 15 bases lay in between. Germline V gene data show CDR1 as KGHDR and CDR2 as SFDVKD. This CDR3 comprises 14 residues. The CDR3 DNA is TGTGCCATCCCTCCGGGACACCGCACAGATACGCAGTATTTT. This gives the protein CAIPPGHRTDTQYF.

Comments on this clonotype: At one of its ends the junction is not consistent with the germline gene, which may arise from a read error. This sequence joins TRBV27 and TRBJ2-1; 8 nucleotides match TRBD2. CDR1 and CDR2 from the germline V gene are MNHEY and SMNVEV (reference sequence). This CDR3 is 18 amino acids long. The CDR3 sequence is CASSFLSGGEIPYNEHFF. The CDR3 DNA sequence: TGTGCCAGCAGTTTCCTCAGCGGGGGCGAGATACCCTACAATGAGCATTTCTTC.

The chain recombines TRBV5-1 with TRBJ1-5; a weak D match, TRBD1 (5 bases). The V end was cut by 0 bases, the J end by 5 bases, with 12 bases between. The CDR3 has 15 amino acids. Germline V lookup: CDR1 SGHRS, CDR2 YFSETQ. CDR3 DNA sequence: TGCGCCAGCAGCTTGGGGGCTAGGGGTGATCAGCCCCAGCATTTT. This translates into CASSLGARGDQPQHF.

This clonotype was observed at least ten times. The rearrangement links TRBV20-1 to TRBJ2-5; TRBD2 aligns across 9 bases. The germline gives CDR1 DFQATT, CDR2 SNEGSKA (reference sequence). Trimming removed 5 bases from V and 5 bases from J; junction bases left unmatched: 9. This CDR3 spans 14 amino acids. CDR3 residues: CSAVKVAGGETQYF. The DNA for the CDR3 is TGCAGTGCTGTTAAGGTGGCGGGAGGGGAGACCCAGTACTTC.

The chain carries TRBV6-4 and TRBJ2-1; perhaps TRBD1 as D (5 bases). V dropped 0 bases and J dropped 6 bases, with 12 bases sitting between them. The CDR3 has 15 amino acids. The germline CDR1 and CDR2 sequences are MRHNA and SNTAGT. CDR3 loop: CASSDSAKGVNEQFF. Here the CDR3 DNA reads TGTGCCAGCAGTGACTCCGCAAAAGGGGTCAATGAGCAGTTCTTC.

The rearrangement links TRBV6-2 or TRBV6-3 to TRBJ2-4; perhaps TRBD1 as D (6 bases). The CDR3 length is 14 residues. The V gene's germline CDR1 is MNHEY and CDR2 SVGEGT. V was pared by 5 bases and J by 2 bases, with 10 bases between. The CDR3 DNA is TGTGCCAGCAGTCCAACAGGGCCCAAAAACATTCAGTACTTC. As protein: CASSPTGPKNIQYF.

This clonotype showed up just a few times. The rearrangement links TRBV20-1 to TRBJ2-1, with TRBD1 matching 10 bases. V was pared by 5 bases and J by 5 bases, with 9 bases of the junction left unmatched. Germline CDR1 DFQATT, CDR2 SNEGSKA (reference sequence). The CDR3 runs to 15 residues. CDR3 nucleotides: TGCAGTGCTCGTGATGGGACAGGGGTAAACAATGAGCAGTTCTTC. This translates into CSARDGTGVNNEQFF.

There are a few counts of this clonotype. The chain joins TRBV5-1 to TRBJ2-2; 7 bases agree with TRBD1. This CDR3 comprises 16 residues. The germline CDR1 and CDR2 sequences are SGHRS and YFSETQ. Unmatched junction bases numbered 11, after V lost 6 bases and J lost 3 bases. CDR3 sequence (DNA): TGCGCCAGCAAGGGATTGGGGACAGATTACACCGGGGAGCTGTTTTTT. It specifies CASKGLGTDYTGELFF.

V is TRBV20-1 and J is TRBJ2-7, with D possibly TRBD1 on 6 matching bases. The V and J ends lost 7 bases and 2 bases respectively, with 12 bases between them. The CDR3 runs to 12 residues. Germline V gives CDR1 DFQATT, CDR2 SNEGSKA (reference sequence). CDR3 protein: CSVSAGAYEQYF. DNA of the CDR3: TGCAGTGTGTCGGCAGGGGCCTACGAGCAGTACTTC.

This clonotype was seen repeatedly, ten times or more. The chain links TRBV29-1 to TRBJ2-1, with unresolved D. Trimming took 1 base from V and 5 from J, leaving 18 bases between them. Looked up from germline, CDR1 is SQVTM and CDR2 is ANQGSEA. This CDR3 contains 16 residues. CDR3: CSVEGARSIVHNEQFF. The CDR3 DNA follows: TGCAGCGTTGAAGGGGCCCGGTCTATCGTCCACAATGAGCAGTTCTTC.

This chain links TRBV20-1 with TRBJ2-3; D is possibly TRBD1 or TRBD2 (5 bases each). This CDR3 has 15 residues. Germline assignment: CDR1 DFQATT and CDR2 SNEGSKA (reference sequence). Trimming pared 3 bases from V and 4 bases from J, leaving 17 bases between. CDR3: CSASPRGVEADTQYF. The CDR3 DNA is TGCAGTGCTAGCCCTAGAGGGGTGGAAGCAGATACGCAGTATTTT.

In its sample, this clonotype was seen a few times. The chain joins TRBV5-6 to TRBJ2-3, with a tentative D call TRBD2 (5 bases). CDR3 length equals 15 residues. Germline V lookup: CDR1 SGHDT, CDR2 YYEEEE. The V and J ends lost 0 bases and 2 bases respectively, with 10 bases between them. CDR3 region: CASSLGTYLTDTQYF. The CDR3 region has the DNA TGTGCCAGCAGCTTGGGGACTTACCTCACAGATACGCAGTATTTT. The full variable domain, rest sourced from reference TRBV5-6 and TRBJ2-3, is DAGVTQSPTHLIKTRGQQVTLRCSPKSGHDTVSWYQQALGQGPQFIFQYYEEEERQRGNFPDRFSGHQFPNYSSELNVNALLLGDSALYLCASSLGTYLTDTQYFGPGTRLTVL.

This rearrangement joins TRBV7-8 to TRBJ2-5; 11 bases align to TRBD2. This CDR3 is 16 amino acids long. Germline V gives CDR1 SGHVS, CDR2 FQNEAQ. V dropped 4 bases and J dropped 2; count of bases not matched to a gene: 6. DNA for the CDR3: TGTGCCAGCAGCTCCGAGAGACTAGCGGGACAAGAGACCCAGTACTTC. Protein: CASSSERLAGQETQYF. The whole variable domain, remainder taken from reference TRBV7-8 and TRBJ2-5, is GAGVSQSPRYKVAKRGQDVALRCDPISGHVSLFWYQQALGQGPEFLTYFQNEAQLDKSGLPSDRFFAERPEGSVSTLKIQRTQQEDSAVYLCASSSERLAGQETQYFGPGTRLLVL.

The chain carries TRBV5-1 and TRBJ2-5, with TRBD1 identical over 9 bases. The J call is uncertain, as TRBJ2-1 better fits the DNA end. CDR3 length: 17 residues. In germline, CDR1 is SGHRS, CDR2 YFSETQ. The CDR3 DNA follows: TGCGCCAGCAGCTTGGATCCGGGGACAGGGAGTGGTGAGACCCAGTTCTTC. It is translated as CASSLDPGTGSGETQFF.

This clonotype was seen only a few times. The rearrangement joins TRBV20-1 to TRBJ2-6; the match to TRBD1 covers 9 bases. Trimming removed 6 bases from V and 3 bases from J; junction bases left unmatched: 9. CDR3 length equals 16 residues. Germline CDR1 and CDR2: DFQATT and SNEGSKA (reference sequence). CDR3: CSAHTGGFGGANVLTF. The CDR3 DNA follows: TGCAGTGCCCACACAGGGGGCTTTGGTGGGGCCAACGTCCTGACTTTC.

The V and J genes are TRBV4-1 and TRBJ1-3, with D tentatively TRBD1 (6 bases). The germline V and J ends were trimmed by 1 base and 2 bases, with 18 bases remaining between them. The CDR3 has 18 amino acids. Germline-derived CDR1 and CDR2 are MGHRA and YSYEKL. CDR3 sequence: CASSQVVRRGRAGNTIYF. The CDR3 nucleotides read TGCGCCAGCAGCCAAGTGGTTCGGCGGGGGCGTGCTGGAAACACCATATATTTT.

The V gene is TRBV10-3, the J gene TRBJ1-2, with no clear D. The V and J ends lost 4 bases and 8 bases respectively, with 11 bases between them. Germline V gene data show CDR1 as ENHRY and CDR2 as SYGVKD. CDR3 size: 12 residues. CDR3 nucleotides: TGTGCCATCAGTGCTGCCCATGAAGGCTACACCTTC. It is translated as CAISAAHEGYTF.

This clonotype showed up just a few times. The junction and the germline gene differ at one end; a read error may be behind it. The CDR3 region is CSARDLVQDRGAF. The CDR3 DNA is TGCAGTGCTAGAGATCTCGTGCAGGACCGAGGCGCCTTC. V usage is TRBV20-1 and J usage is TRBJ2-1, with unresolved D. The germline gives CDR1 DFQATT, CDR2 SNEGSKA (reference sequence). This CDR3 is 13 amino acids long.

The sample holds many counts of this clonotype. The chain's CDR3 is CASSYSSGTGGNEQFF. The DNA for the CDR3 is TGTGCCAGCAGTTACTCGTCCGGGACAGGGGGCAATGAGCAGTTCTTC. This rearrangement joins TRBV6-5 to TRBJ2-1; 11 nucleotides align to TRBD1. The J segment lost 6 bases and the V segment lost 0 bases, leaving 4 bases of the junction unmatched. The CDR3 consists of 16 residues. Germline V gene data show CDR1 as MNHEY and CDR2 as SVGAGI.